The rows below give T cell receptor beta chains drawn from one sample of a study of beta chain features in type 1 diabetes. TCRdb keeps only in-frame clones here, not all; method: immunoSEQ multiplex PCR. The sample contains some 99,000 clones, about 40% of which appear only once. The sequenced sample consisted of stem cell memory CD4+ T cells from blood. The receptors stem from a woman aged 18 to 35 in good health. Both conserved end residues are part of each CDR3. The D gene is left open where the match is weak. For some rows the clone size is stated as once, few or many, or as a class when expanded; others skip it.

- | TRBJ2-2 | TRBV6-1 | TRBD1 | CAGQGNPGELFF | TGTGCCGGACAGGGGAACCCCGGGGAGCTGTTTTTT
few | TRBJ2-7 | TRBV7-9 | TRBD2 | CASSLVLRTSGASYEQYF | TGTGCCAGCAGCCTAGTCTTGAGGACTAGCGGGGCCTCCTACGAGCAGTACTTC
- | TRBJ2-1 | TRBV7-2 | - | CASSLEATYYNEQFF | TGTGCCAGCAGCTTAGAAGCGACTTACTACAATGAGCAGTTCTTC
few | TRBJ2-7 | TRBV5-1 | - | CASSLGGSSYEQYF | TGCGCCAGCAGCTTGGGTGGGAGCTCCTACGAGCAGTACTTC
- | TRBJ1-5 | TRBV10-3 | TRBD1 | CAISDGTQGVGNQPQHF | TGTGCCATCAGTGACGGGACTCAGGGGGTAGGGAATCAGCCCCAGCATTTT
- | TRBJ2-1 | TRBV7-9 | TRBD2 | CASSLQVGLAGSSYNEQFF | TGTGCCAGCAGCTTACAGGTCGGGCTAGCGGGAAGCTCCTACAATGAGCAGTTCTTC
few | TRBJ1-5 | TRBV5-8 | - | CASSPEGQGISNQPQHF | TGTGCCAGCAGCCCAGAGGGGCAGGGGATTAGCAATCAGCCCCAGCATTTT
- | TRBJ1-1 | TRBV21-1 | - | CASTMRGTEAFF | TGTGCCAGCACCATGCGAGGTACTGAAGCTTTCTTT
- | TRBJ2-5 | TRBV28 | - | CASTVPGSEETQYF | TGTGCCAGCACTGTCCCGGGTTCAGAAGAGACCCAGTACTTC
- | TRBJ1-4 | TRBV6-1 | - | CASRWTSGEKLFF | TGTGCCAGCAGGTGGACATCAGGCGAAAAACTGTTTTTT
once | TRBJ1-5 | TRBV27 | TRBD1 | CASSPDRRVQPQHF | TGTGCCAGCAGTCCGGACAGGCGGGTTCAGCCCCAGCATTTT
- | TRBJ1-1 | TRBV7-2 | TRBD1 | CASSWIRGRIAEAFF | TGTGCCAGCAGCTGGATAAGGGGGCGCATCGCTGAAGCTTTCTTT
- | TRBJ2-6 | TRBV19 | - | CASSIGFGADSYSGANVLTF | TGTGCCAGTAGTATTGGATTTGGCGCTGATAGCTACTCTGGGGCCAACGTCCTGACTTTC
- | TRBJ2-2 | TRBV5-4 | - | CASSLEAGAYTGELFF | TGTGCCAGCAGCTTGGAGGCAGGGGCATACACCGGGGAGCTGTTTTTT
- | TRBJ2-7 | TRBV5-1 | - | CASRWGQAPDEQYF | TGCGCCAGCAGGTGGGGGCAGGCCCCCGACGAGCAGTACTTC
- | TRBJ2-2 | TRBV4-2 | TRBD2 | CASSQGRGGAGGLGELFF | TGTGCCAGCAGCCAAGGTCGGGGTGGAGCGGGAGGGCTGGGGGAGCTGTTTTTT
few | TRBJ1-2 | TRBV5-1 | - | CASSLATGIFYGYTF | TGCGCCAGCAGCTTGGCCACAGGGATTTTCTATGGCTACACCTTC
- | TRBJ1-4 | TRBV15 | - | CATNPQGMEEKLFF | TGTGCCACCAACCCACAGGGCATGGAGGAAAAACTGTTTTTT
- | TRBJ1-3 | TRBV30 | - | CAWSGATGNTIYF | TGTGCCTGGAGTGGGGCAACTGGAAACACCATATATTTT
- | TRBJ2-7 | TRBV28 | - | CASSFVGLANTYEQYF | TGTGCCAGCAGTTTCGTTGGGCTAGCAAACACCTACGAGCAGTACTTC
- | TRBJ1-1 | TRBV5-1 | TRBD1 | CASSLKTGTLAFF | TGCGCCAGCAGCTTAAAGACAGGGACTTTAGCTTTCTTT
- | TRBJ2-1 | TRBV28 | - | CASSLYRGGSYNEQFF | TGTGCCAGCAGTTTATACAGGGGGGGGTCCTACAATGAGCAGTTCTTC
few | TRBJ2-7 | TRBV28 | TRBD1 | CASIGSAGGSYEQYF | TGTGCCAGCATTGGTTCGGCAGGGGGCTCCTACGAGCAGTACTTC
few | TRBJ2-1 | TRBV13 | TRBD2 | CASSHKASGRQYNEQFF | TGTGCCAGCAGCCACAAAGCTAGCGGGAGACAGTACAATGAGCAGTTCTTC